The T cell receptor (beta chain) under discussion was sequenced for a study of blood T cell repertoires in COVID-19. Study context: Sources were T cells, B-cell-depleted T cells, or PBMCs; the material itself was cDNA or gDNA.

Enrollees, about 18 to 89 years old, lived in fewer than 25 US areas. Cohort assignment relied on participant-reported clinical history. The V and J ends lost 2 bases and 4 bases respectively, with 17 bases between them. CDR3 length equals 16 residues. Germline CDR1 MDHEN, CDR2 SYDVKM. Source study methods: Nucleated cell counts were estimated from reference gene primer amplification. Measured with immunoSEQ multiplex PCR; TCRdb has only the in-frame clones, and not every one. D and trimming were read from the DNA, whereas the V and J calls and clone size are those reported in that table. Seen here are a few hundred thousand clones, 65% to 90% observed once, and the top ten hold less than 5%. In its sample, this clone was seen once.

The sample consisted of PBMCs or T cells enriched from blood (not recorded which). This chain uses TRBV28 with TRBJ1-2; weak D call: TRBD1 (5 bases). The TCR was taken from a woman in her 40s with acute COVID-19. CDR3 coding DNA: TGTGCCAGCAGTTTACCTAATAGCAGGGTCGGCTATGGCTACACCTTC. This encodes CASSLPNSRVGYGYTF.